This T cell receptor beta chain was recorded in a study of blood T cell repertoires in COVID-19. Turning to the study itself: The analysed material was cDNA or gDNA that came from T cells, B-cell-depleted T cells, or PBMCs.

Membership in each cohort depended on participant-reported clinical history. As handled by the study authors: Researchers report that nucleated cell counts were estimated from reference gene primer amplification. The protocol was immunoSEQ multiplex PCR, while the TCRdb copy is restricted to in-frame clones and leaves out a portion. That table is the source of V, J and clone size, and D and trimming were worked out from the DNA. In the table there are 160,000 or so clones, under 90% of which are singletons. V dropped 5 bases and J dropped 8 bases, with 14 bases sitting between them. Germline values: CDR1 SGHRS, CDR2 YFSETQ. The CDR3 is 13 residues long.

The chain employs TRBV5-1 and TRBJ2-1, with D possibly TRBD2 on 5 matching bases. Sequencing input: PBMCs or T cells enriched from blood (not recorded which). The sequence was collected from a woman between 45 and 65 years old who had recovered from COVID-19. The CDR3 protein is CASSLLGSDEQFF. CDR3 coding DNA: TGCGCCAGCAGTCTGTTGGGGAGCGATGAGCAGTTCTTC.